The 5 T cell receptor beta chains below come from one sample, sequenced in a study of T cell responses to AZD1222 COVID-19 vaccine. The table came from immunoSEQ multiplex PCR; TCRdb's copy has only in-frame clones and leaves some out. Of roughly 100,000 clones in the sample, roughly 91% were seen once. The sample was peripheral blood, taken on day 0 of AZD1222 vaccination. These TCRs come from an adult in good health.

The chain couples TRBV20-1 to TRBJ1-4; D is perhaps TRBD1 (5 bases). CDR3 length: 11 residues. Germline V lookup: CDR1 DFQATT, CDR2 SNEGSKA (reference sequence). Trimming removed 0 bases from V and 13 bases from J, with 9 bases in between. The CDR3 loop is CSARDREGLFF. In DNA, the CDR3 is TGCAGTGCTAGAGACAGGGAAGGACTGTTTTTT.

The J gene is TRBJ1-4, the V gene TRBV29-1, with D tentatively TRBD1 (5 bases). Germline CDR1 SQVTM, CDR2 ANQGSEA. The CDR3 is 14 residues long. The V gene lost 8 bases and the J gene lost 2 bases, with 15 bases spanning the gap. The CDR3 is CSPTSRDTNEKLFF. DNA for the CDR3: TGCAGCCCCACCTCTAGGGACACTAATGAAAAACTGTTTTTT.

The CDR3 DNA reads as TGTGCCAGCAGTGCAGGGGGCTCGAGGGGAAACACCATATATTTT. It is translated as CASSAGGSRGNTIYF. V and J are TRBV9 and TRBJ1-3, with TRBD1 matching 8 bases. The CDR3 is 15 amino acids. CDR1 is SGDLS and CDR2 is YYNGEE in the germline V gene. The junction had 8 bases not matched to a gene; V was cut back by 5 bases and J by 4 bases.

This rearrangement joins TRBV3-1 (or the pseudogene TRBV3-2) to TRBJ2-5; tentative D call: TRBD1 (6 bases). The CDR3 loop spans 12 amino acids. Germline CDR1 reads LGHDT; CDR2 reads YNNKEL (reference sequence). Trimming pared 8 bases from V and 5 bases from J, leaving 12 bases between. The CDR3 here is CASRRDKETQYF. Written as DNA, the CDR3 is TGTGCCAGCCGTCGGGACAAGGAGACCCAGTACTTC.

The CDR3 DNA is TGTGCCAGCAGCAAGGGGACAGCCCCTGAAGCTTTCTTT. Protein sequence: CASSKGTAPEAFF. This sequence joins TRBV9 and TRBJ1-1, with 7 bases that match TRBD1. Per germline, CDR1 SGDLS and CDR2 YYNGEE. CDR3 length: 13 residues. V lost 4 bases, J lost 6 bases, and 6 bases stayed unmatched.